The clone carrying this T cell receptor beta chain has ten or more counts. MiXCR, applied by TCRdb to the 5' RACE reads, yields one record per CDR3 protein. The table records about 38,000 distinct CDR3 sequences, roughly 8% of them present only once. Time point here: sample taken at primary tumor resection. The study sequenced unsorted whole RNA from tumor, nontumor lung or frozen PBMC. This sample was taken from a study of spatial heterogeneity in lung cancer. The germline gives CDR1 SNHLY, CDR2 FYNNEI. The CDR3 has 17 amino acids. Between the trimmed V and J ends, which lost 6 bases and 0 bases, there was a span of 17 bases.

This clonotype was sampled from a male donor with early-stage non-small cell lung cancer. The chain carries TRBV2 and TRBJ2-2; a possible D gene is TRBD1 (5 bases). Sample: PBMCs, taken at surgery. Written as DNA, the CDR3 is TGTGCCAGCAGATCAAGGGCGGCAGGGACGAACACCGGGGAGCTGTTTTTT. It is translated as CASRSRAAGTNTGELFF.